This TCR beta chain comes out of a study of cytomegalovirus exposure and HLA in healthy donors. Overall study: Caucasian-associated ancestry cluster membership applied to around 76% of over 350 genotyped donors.

The study ran its PCR with 60 Vbeta and 13 Jbeta primers. Using immunoSEQ multiplex PCR, the repertoire was profiled, and TCRdb retains in-frame clones only, with some absent. The sample holds over 150,000 clones, 70% to 80% seen once. Points on this clone: Its antigen is still unknown.

Study outcomes and limitations: In a later analysis, across HLA loci, associated TCR counts were highest for DRB1, lowest for HLA-C.

Germline V lookup: CDR1 GTSNPN, CDR2 SVGIG (reference sequence). V shed 3 bases and J 5 bases; nucleotides not matched to a gene: 3. This CDR3 region has 12 residues. The clonotype originates from a girl aged 10 to 17 in good health and CMV-seropositive. The genes are TRBV30 and TRBJ2-7; 8 bases map to TRBD2. The specimen sequenced was PBMCs. DNA of the CDR3: TGTGCCTGGAGACCGGGGGGGAACGAGCAGTACTTC. Translation: CAWRPGGNEQYF.